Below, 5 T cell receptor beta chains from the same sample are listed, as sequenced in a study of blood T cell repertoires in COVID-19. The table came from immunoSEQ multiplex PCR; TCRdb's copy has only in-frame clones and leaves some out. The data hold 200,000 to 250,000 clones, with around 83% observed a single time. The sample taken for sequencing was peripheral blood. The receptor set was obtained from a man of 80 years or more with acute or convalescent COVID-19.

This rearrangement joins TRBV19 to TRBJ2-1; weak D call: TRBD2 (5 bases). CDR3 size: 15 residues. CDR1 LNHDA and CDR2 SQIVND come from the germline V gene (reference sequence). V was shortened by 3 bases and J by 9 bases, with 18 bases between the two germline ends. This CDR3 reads CASSMKAGLRGEQFF. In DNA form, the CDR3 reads TGTGCCAGTAGTATGAAGGCAGGCCTTCGGGGTGAGCAGTTCTTC.

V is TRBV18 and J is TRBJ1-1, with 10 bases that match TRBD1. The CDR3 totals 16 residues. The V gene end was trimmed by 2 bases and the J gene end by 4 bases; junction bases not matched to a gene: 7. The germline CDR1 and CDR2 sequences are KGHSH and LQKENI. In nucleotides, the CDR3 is TGTGCCAGCTCACCAGGGGACAGGGGTAGAATCACTGAAGCTTTCTTT. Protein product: CASSPGDRGRITEAFF. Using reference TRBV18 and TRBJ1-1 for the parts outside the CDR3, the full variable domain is NAGVMQNPRHLVRRRGQEARLRCSPMKGHSHVYWYRQLPEEGLKFMVYLQKENIIDESGMPKERFSAEFPKEGPSILRIQQVVRGDSAAYFCASSPGDRGRITEAFFGQGTRLTVV.

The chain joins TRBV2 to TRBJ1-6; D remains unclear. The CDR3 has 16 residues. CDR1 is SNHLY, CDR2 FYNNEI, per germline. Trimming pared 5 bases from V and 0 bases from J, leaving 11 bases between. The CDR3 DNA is TGTGCCAGCAGTCCGAGGCTAAGCTCCTATAATTCACCCCTCCACTTT. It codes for CASSPRLSSYNSPLHF.

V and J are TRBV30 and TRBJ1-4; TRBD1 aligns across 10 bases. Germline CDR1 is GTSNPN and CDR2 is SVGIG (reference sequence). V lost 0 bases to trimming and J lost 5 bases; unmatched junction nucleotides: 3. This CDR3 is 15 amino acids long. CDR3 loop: CAWSVPDRGNEKLFF. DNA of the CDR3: TGTGCCTGGAGTGTACCGGACAGGGGGAATGAAAAACTGTTTTTT.

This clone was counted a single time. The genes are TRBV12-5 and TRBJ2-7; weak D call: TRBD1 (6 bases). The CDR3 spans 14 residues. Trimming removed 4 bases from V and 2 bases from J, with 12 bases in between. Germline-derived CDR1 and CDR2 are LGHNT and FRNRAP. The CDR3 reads CASGSGQPAYEQYF. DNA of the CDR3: TGTGCTAGTGGTTCCGGACAGCCGGCCTACGAGCAGTACTTC.